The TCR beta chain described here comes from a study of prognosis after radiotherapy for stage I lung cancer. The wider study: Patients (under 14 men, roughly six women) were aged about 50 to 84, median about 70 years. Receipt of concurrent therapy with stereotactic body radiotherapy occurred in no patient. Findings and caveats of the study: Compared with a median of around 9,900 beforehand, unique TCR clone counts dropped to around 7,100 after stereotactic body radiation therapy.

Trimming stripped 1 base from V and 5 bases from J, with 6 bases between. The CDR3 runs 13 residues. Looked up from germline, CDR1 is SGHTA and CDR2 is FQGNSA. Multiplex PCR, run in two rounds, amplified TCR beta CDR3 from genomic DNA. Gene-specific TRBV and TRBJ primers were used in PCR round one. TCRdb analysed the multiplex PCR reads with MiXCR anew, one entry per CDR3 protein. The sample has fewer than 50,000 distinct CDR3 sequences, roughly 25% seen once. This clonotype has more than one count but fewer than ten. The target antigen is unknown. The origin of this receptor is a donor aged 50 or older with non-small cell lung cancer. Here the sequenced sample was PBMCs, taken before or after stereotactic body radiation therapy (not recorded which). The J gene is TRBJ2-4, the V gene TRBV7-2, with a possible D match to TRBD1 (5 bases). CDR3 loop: CASSLGQQNIQYF. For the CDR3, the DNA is TGTGCCAGCAGCTTAGGACAGCAAAACATTCAGTACTTC.